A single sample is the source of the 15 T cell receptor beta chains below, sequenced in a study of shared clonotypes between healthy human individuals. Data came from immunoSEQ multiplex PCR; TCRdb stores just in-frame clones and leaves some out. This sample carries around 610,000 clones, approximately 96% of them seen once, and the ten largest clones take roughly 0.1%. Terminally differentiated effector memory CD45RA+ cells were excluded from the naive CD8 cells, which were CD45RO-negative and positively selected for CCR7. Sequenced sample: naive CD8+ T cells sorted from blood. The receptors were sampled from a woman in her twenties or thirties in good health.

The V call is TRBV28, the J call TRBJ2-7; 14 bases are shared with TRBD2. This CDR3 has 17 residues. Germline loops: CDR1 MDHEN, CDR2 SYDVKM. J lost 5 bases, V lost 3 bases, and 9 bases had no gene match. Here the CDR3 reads CASSFRLAGGIYDEQYF. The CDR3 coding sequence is TGTGCCAGCAGTTTCCGACTAGCGGGAGGGATCTATGACGAGCAGTACTTC.

For the CDR3, the DNA is TGTGCCAGCAGCTTAGATCTCTACAATGAGCAGTTCTTC. Protein product: CASSLDLYNEQFF. The chain links TRBV7-8 to TRBJ2-1; D is unresolved. This CDR3 spans 13 amino acids. Looked up from germline, CDR1 is SGHVS and CDR2 is FQNEAQ. V shed 1 base and J shed 3 bases, with 4 bases lying between them.

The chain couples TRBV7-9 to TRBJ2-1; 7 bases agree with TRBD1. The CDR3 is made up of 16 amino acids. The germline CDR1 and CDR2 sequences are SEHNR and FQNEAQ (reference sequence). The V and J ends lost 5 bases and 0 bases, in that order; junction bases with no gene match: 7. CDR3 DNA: TGTGCCAGCAGCCCCCGACAGGGTAGCTCCTACAATGAGCAGTTCTTC. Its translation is CASSPRQGSSYNEQFF.

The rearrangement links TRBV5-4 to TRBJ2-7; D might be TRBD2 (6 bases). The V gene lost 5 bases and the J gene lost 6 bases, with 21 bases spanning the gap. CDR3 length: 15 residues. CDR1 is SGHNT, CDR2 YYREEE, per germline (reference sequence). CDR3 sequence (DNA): TGTGCCAGCAGACCTGGCGGAGGGCTGGGGGGCGAGCAGTACTTC. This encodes CASRPGGGLGGEQYF.

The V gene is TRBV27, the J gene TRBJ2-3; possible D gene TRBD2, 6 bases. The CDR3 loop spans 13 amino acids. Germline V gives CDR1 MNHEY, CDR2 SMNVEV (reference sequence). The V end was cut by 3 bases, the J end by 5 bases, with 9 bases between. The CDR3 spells CASSLLGGDTQYF. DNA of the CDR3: TGTGCCAGCAGTTTGCTGGGGGGAGATACGCAGTATTTT.

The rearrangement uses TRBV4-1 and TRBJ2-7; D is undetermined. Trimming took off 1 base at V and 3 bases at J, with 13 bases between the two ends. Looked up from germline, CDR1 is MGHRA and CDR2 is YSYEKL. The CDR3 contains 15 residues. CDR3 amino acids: CASSQGPGRYYEQYF. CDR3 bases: TGCGCCAGCAGCCAAGGGCCCGGGCGGTACTACGAGCAGTACTTC.

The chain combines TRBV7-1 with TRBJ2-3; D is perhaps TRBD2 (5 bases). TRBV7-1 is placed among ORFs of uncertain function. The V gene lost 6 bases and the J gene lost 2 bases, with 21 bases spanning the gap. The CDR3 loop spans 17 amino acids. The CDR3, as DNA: TGTGCCAGCAGATTCACTGCCGGAAGGGAGACCACAGATACGCAGTATTTT. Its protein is CASRFTAGRETTDTQYF.

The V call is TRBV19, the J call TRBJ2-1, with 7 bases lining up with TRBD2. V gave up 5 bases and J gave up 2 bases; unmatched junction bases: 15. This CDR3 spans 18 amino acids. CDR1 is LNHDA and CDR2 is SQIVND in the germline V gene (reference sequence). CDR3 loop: CASSPGLAESYTYNEQFF. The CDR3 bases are TGTGCCAGTAGTCCTGGGCTAGCGGAATCGTATACCTACAATGAGCAGTTCTTC.

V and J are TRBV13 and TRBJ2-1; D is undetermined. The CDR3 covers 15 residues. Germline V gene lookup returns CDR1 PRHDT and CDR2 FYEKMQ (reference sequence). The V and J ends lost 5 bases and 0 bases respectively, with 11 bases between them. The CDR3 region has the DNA TGTGCCAGCAGCCCCGAATCAAGCTCCTACAATGAGCAGTTCTTC. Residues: CASSPESSSYNEQFF.

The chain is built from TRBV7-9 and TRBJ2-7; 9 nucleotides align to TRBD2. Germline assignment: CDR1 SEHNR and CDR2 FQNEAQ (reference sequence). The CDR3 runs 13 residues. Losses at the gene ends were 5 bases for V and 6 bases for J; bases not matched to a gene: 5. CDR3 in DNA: TGTGCCAGCAGCATTGGGACTAGCCCCGAGCAGTACTTC. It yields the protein CASSIGTSPEQYF.

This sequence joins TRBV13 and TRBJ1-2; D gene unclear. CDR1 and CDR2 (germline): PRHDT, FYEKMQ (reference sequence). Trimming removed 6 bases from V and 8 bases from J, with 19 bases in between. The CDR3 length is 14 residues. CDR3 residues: CASREAGGPWGYTF. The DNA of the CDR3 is TGTGCCAGCAGAGAAGCGGGAGGGCCTTGGGGCTACACCTTC.

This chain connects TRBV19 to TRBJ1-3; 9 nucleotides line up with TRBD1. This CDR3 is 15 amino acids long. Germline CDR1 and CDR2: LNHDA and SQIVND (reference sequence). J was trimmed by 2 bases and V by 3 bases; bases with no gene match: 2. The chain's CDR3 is CASSIWTGAGNTIYF. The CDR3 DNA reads TGTGCCAGTAGTATTTGGACAGGGGCTGGAAACACCATATATTTT. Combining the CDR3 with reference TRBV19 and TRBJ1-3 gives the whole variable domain DGGITQSPKYLFRKEGQNVTLSCEQNLNHDAMYWYRQDPGQGLRLIYYSQIVNDFQKGDIAEGYSVSREKKESFPLTVTSAQKNPTAFYLCASSIWTGAGNTIYFGEGSWLTVV.

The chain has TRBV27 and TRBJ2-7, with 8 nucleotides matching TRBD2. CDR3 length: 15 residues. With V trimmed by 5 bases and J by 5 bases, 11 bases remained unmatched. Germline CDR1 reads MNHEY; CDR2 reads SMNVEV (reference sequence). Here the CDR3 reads CASSPPKAGADEQYF. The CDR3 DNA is TGTGCCAGCAGTCCCCCCAAAGCGGGAGCCGACGAGCAGTACTTC.

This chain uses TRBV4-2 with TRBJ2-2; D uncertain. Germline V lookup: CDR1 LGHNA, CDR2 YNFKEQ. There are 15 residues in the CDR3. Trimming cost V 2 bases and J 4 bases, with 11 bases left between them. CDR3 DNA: TGTGCCAGCAGCCAATGGAGCGACCTCACCGGGGAGCTGTTTTTT. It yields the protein CASSQWSDLTGELFF.

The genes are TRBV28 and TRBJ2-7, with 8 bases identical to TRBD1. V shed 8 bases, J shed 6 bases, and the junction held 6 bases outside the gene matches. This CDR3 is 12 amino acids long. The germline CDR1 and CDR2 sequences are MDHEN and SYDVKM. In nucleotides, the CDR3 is TGTGCCAGCGGGACAGGCGGTCCCGAGCAGTACTTC. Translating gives CASGTGGPEQYF.